This T cell receptor (beta chain) was sequenced during a study of regulatory T cells. Notes on the study in general: Hydrophobic residues at CDR3 positions 6 and 7 were enriched in conventional CD4+ T cells of CD3G-deficient patients.

Germline loops: CDR1 SGHVS, CDR2 FQNEAQ. The CDR3 has 16 amino acids. V gave up 1 base and J gave up 1 base, with 12 bases separating them. Sorting split CD4+ cells into CD25-high CD127-low Tregs and CD25-low CD127-high conventional T cells. A note on this clone: The antigen remains undetermined.

Primers: 52 TRBV forward and 13 TRBJ reverse. Repertoires were generated with immunoSEQ multiplex PCR, while TCRdb's copy carries only in-frame clones and drops some. The sample includes tens of thousands of clones, less than 95% of them seen just once. V usage is TRBV7-8 and J usage is TRBJ2-3; D may be TRBD1 (6 bases). Sequencing used conventional CD4+ T cells sorted from blood. The source is a person in their late teens or twenties with CD3G deficiency. The CDR3 nucleotides are TGTGCCAGCAGCTTAGTCCCGGGACACCGCACAGATACGCAGTATTTT. This gives the protein CASSLVPGHRTDTQYF.